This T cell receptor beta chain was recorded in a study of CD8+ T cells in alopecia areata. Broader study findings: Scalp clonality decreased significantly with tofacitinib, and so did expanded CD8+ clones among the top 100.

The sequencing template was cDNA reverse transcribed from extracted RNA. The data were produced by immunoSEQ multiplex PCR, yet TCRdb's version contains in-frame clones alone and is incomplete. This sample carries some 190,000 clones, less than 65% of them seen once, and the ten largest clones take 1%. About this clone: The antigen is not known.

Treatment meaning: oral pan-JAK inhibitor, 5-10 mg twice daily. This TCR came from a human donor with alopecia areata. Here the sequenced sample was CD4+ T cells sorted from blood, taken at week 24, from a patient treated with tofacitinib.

CDR3 residues: CASSPRGGGEAFF. In DNA, the CDR3 is TGTGCCAGCAGCCCCCGGGGTGGGGGTGAAGCTTTCTTT. This chain connects TRBV7-2 to TRBJ1-1; D perhaps matches TRBD1 (5 bases). The CDR3 runs to 13 residues. CDR1 is SGHTA and CDR2 is FQGNSA in the germline V gene. V gave up 5 bases and J gave up 7 bases, with 14 bases separating them.